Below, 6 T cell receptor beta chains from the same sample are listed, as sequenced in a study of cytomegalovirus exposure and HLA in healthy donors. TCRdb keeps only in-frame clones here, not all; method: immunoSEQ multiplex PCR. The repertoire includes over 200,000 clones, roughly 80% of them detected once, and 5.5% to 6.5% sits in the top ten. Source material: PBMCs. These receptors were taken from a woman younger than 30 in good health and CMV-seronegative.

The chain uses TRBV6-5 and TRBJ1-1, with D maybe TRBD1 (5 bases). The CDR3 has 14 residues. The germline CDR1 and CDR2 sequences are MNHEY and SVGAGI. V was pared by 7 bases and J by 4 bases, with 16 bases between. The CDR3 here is CASIPAGYSTEAFF. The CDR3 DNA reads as TGTGCCAGCATCCCGGCAGGGTACAGCACTGAAGCTTTCTTT.

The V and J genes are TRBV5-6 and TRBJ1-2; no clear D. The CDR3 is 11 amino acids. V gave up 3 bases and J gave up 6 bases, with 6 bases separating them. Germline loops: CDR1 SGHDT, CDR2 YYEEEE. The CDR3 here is CASSYGDGYTF. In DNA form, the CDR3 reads TGTGCCAGCAGCTATGGCGATGGCTACACCTTC.

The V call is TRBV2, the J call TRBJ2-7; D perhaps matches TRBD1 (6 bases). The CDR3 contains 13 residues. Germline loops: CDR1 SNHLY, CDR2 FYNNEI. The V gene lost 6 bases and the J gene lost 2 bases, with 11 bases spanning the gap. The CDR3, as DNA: TGTGCCAGCAGCGCACAGGGAACCTACGAGCAGTACTTC. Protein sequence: CASSAQGTYEQYF.

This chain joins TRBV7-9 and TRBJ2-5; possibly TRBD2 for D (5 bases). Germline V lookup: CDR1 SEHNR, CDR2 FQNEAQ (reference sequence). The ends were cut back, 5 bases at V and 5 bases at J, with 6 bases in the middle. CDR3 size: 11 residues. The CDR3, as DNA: TGTGCCAGCAGCACGGGGGAGACCCAGTACTTC. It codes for CASSTGETQYF.

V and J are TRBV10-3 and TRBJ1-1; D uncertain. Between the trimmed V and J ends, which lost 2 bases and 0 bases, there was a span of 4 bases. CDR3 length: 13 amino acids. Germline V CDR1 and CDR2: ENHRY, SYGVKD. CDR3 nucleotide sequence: TGTGCCATCAGTGAGACAGTGAACACTGAAGCTTTCTTT. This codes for CAISETVNTEAFF.

The CDR3 bases are TGCAGCGTCCCCCGGGACGGCAGTAATTATGGCTACACCTTC. Amino acids: CSVPRDGSNYGYTF. J is TRBJ1-2 and V is TRBV29-1; TRBD1 is a possible D gene (5 bases). The CDR3 extends over 14 amino acids. V lost 6 bases to trimming and J lost 5 bases, with 19 bases between them. Germline CDR1 is SQVTM and CDR2 is ANQGSEA.